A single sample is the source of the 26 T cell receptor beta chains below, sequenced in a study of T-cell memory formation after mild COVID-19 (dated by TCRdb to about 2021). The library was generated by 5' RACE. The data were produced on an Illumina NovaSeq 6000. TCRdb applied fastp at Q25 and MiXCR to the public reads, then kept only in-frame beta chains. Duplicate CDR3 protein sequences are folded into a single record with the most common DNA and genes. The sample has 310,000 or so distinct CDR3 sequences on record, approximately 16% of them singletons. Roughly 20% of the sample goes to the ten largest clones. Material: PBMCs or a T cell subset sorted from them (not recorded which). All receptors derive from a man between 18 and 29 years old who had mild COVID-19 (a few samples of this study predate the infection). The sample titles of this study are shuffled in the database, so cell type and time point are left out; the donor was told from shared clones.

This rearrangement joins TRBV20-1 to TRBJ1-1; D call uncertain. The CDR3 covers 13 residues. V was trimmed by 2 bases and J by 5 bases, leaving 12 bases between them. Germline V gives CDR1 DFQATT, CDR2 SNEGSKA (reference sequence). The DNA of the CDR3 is TGCAGTGCTAGACGCACACTCGAGACTGAAGCTTTCTTT. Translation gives CSARRTLETEAFF.

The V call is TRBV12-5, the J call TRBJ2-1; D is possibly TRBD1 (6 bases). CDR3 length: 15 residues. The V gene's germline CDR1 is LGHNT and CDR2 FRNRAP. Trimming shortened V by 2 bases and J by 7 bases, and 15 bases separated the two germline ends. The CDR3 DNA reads TGTGCTAGTGGTTTGCGTCCTGGGACAAGGAATGAGCAGTTCTTC. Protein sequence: CASGLRPGTRNEQFF. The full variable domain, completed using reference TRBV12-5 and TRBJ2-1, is DARVTQTPRHKVTEMGQEVTMRCQPILGHNTVFWYRQTMMQGLELLAYFRNRAPLDDSGMPKDRFSAEMPDATLATLKIQPSEPRDSAVYFCASGLRPGTRNEQFFGPGTRLTVL.

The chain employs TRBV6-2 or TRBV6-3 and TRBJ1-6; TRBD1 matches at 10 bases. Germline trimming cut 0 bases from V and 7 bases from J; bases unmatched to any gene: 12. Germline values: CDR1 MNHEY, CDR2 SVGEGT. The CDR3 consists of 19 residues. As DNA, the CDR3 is TGTGCCAGCAGTTACTCGATTACTTCCGGGACAGGGGAAAATTCACCCCTCCACTTT. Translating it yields CASSYSITSGTGENSPLHF.

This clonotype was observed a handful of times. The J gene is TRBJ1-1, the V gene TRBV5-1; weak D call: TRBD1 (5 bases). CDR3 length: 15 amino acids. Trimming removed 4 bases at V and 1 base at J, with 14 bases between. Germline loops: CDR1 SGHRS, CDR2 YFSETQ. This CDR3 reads CASSPPGFSNTEAFF. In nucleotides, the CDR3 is TGCGCCAGCAGCCCCCCAGGGTTCTCGAACACTGAAGCTTTCTTT.

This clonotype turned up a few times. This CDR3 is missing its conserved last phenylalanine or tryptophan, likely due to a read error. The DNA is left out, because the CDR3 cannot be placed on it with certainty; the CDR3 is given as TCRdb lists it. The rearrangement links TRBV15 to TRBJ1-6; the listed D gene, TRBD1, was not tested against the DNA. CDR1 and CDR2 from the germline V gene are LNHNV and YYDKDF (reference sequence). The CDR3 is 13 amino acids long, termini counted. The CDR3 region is CATSRDYYRDRDL.

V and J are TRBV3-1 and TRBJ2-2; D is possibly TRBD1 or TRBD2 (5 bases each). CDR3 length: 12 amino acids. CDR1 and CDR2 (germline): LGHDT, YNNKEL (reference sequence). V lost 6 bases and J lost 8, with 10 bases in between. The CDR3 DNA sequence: TGTGCCAGCAGACCGGGACGTGGGGAGCTGTTTTTT. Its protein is CASRPGRGELFF.

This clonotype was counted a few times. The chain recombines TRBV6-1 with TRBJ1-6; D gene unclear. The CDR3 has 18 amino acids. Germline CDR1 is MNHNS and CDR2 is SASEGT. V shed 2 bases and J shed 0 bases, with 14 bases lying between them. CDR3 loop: CASSEWPGLDSYNSPLHF. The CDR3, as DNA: TGTGCCAGCAGTGAATGGCCGGGCTTGGACTCCTATAATTCACCCCTCCACTTT.

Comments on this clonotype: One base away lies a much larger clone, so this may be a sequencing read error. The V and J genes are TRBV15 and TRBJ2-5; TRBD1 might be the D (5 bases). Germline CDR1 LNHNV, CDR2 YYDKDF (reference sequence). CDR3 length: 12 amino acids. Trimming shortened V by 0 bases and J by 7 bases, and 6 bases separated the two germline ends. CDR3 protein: CATSRDQGTQYF. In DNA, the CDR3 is TGTGCCACCAGCAGAGATCAGGGGACCCAGTACTTC.

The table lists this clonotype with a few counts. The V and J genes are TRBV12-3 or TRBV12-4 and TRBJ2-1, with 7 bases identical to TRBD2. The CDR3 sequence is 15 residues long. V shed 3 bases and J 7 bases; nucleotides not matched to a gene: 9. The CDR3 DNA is TGTGCCAGCAGTTTGGAATCGAGGGGAGGGAATGAGCAGTTCTTC. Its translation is CASSLESRGGNEQFF.

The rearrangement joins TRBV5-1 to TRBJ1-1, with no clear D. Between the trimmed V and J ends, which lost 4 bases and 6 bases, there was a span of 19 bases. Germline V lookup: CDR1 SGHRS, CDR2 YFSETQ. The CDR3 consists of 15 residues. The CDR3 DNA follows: TGCGCCAGCAGCAACCGTCCCGGCGGAACACCTGAAGCTTTCTTT. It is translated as CASSNRPGGTPEAFF.

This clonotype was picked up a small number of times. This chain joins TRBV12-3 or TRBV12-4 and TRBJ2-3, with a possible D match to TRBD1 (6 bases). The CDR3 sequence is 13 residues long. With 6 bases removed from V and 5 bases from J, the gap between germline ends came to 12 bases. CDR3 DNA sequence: TGTGCCAGCAGCCAACAGGGTCGAGATACGCAGTATTTT. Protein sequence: CASSQQGRDTQYF.

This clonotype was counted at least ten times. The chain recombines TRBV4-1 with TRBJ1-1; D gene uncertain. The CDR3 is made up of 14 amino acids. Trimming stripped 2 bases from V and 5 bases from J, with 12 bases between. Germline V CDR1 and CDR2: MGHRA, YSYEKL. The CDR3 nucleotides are TGCGCCAGCAGCCAACAAACCCTCCCGACTGAAGCTTTCTTT. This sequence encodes CASSQQTLPTEAFF.

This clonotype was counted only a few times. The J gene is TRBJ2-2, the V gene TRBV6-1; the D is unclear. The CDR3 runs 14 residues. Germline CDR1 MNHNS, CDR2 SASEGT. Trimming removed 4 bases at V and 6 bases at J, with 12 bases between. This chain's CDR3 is CASSATRTAGELFF. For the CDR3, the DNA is TGTGCCAGCAGTGCTACACGGACGGCCGGGGAGCTGTTTTTT.

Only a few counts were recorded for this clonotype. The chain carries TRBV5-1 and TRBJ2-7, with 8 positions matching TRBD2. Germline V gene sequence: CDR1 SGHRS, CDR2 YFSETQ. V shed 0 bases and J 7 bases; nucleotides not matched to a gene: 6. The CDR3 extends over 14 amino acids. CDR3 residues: CASSLVGGGDEQYF. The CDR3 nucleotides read TGCGCCAGCAGCTTGGTCGGGGGGGGAGATGAGCAGTACTTC.

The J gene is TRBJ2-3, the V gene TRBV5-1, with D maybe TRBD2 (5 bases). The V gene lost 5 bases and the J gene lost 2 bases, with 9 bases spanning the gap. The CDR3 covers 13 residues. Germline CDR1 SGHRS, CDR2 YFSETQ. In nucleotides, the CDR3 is TGCGCCAGCAGTAGGGAGAACACAGATACGCAGTATTTT. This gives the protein CASSRENTDTQYF. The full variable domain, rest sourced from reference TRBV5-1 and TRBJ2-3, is KAGVTQTPRYLIKTRGQQVTLSCSPISGHRSVSWYQQTPGQGLQFLFEYFSETQRNKGNFPGRFSGRQFSNSRSEMNVSTLELGDSALYLCASSRENTDTQYFGPGTRLTVL.

This CDR3 is CASSHPGGLSQPQHF. The CDR3 DNA reads as TGCGCCAGCAGCCACCCCGGAGGGCTCAGTCAGCCCCAGCATTTT. The chain carries TRBV4-1 and TRBJ1-5; D is unclear. Trimming left V 3 bases short and J 6 bases short, with 15 bases between. There are 15 residues in the CDR3. The V gene's germline CDR1 is MGHRA and CDR2 YSYEKL.

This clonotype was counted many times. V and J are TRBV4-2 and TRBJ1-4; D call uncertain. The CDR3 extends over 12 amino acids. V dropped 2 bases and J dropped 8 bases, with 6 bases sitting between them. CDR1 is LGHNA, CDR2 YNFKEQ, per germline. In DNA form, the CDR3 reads TGTGCCAGCAGCCAAAACACGGAAAAACTGTTTTTT. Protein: CASSQNTEKLFF.

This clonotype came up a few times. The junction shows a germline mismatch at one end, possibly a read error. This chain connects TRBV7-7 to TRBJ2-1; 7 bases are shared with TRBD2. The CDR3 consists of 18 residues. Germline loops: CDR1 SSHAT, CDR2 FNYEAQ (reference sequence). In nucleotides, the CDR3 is TGTGCTAGCAGCCGGTGGGCCCAAAGCGGGGCCATAGACAATGAGCAGTTCTTC. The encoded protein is CASSRWAQSGAIDNEQFF.

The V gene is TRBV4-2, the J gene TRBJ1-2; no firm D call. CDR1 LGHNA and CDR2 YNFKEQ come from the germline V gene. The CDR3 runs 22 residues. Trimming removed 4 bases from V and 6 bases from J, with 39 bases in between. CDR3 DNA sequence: TGTGCCAGCAGCCCACGGTCGCCCGTTTCGCGCACGAAATCCAACGGAAACCATGGCTACACCTTC. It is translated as CASSPRSPVSRTKSNGNHGYTF.

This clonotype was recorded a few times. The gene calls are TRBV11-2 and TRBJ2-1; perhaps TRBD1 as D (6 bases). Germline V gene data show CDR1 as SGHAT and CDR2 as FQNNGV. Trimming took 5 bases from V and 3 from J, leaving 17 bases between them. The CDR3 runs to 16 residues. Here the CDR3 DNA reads TGTGCCAGCAGCAACCCTGGGACAAGGATCTACAATGAGCAGTTCTTC. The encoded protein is CASSNPGTRIYNEQFF.

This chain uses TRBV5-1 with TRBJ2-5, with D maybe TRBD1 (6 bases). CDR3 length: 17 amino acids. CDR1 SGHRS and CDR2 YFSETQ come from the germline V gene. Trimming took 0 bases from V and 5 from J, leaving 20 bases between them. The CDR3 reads CASSLAKGKTGWETQYF. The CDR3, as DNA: TGCGCCAGCAGCTTGGCCAAGGGGAAAACAGGGTGGGAGACCCAGTACTTC.

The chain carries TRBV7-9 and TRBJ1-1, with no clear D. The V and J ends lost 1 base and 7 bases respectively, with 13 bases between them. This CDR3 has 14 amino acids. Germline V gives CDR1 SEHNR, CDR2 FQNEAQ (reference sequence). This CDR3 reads CASSLEHRAGEAFF. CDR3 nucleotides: TGTGCCAGCAGCTTAGAGCATAGGGCGGGTGAAGCTTTCTTT.

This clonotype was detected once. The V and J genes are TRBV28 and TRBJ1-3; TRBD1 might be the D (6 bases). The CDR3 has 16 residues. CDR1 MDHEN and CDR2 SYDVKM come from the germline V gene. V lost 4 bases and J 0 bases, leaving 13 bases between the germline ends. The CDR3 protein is CASSSPGQRSGNTIYF. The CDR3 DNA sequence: TGTGCCAGCAGTTCCCCGGGACAACGCTCTGGAAACACCATATATTTT.

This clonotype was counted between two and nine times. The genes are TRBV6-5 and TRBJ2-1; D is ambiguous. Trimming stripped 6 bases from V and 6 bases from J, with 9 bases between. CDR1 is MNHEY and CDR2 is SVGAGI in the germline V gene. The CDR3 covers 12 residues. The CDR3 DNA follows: TGTGCCAGCAGGTCAGTGGGCAATGAGCAGTTCTTC. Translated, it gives CASRSVGNEQFF.

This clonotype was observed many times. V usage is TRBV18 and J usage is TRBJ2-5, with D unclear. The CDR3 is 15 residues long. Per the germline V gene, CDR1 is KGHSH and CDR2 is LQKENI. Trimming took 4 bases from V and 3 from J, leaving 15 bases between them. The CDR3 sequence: CASSQNLQRKETQYF. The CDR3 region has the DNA TGTGCCAGCTCACAAAACCTACAGCGAAAAGAGACCCAGTACTTC.

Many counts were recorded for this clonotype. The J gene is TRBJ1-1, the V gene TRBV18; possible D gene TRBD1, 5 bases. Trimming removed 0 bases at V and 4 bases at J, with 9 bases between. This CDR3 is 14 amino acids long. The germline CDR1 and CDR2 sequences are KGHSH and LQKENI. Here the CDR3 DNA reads TGTGCCAGCTCACCACCCGGGGCCCTCACTGAAGCTTTCTTT. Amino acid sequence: CASSPPGALTEAFF.